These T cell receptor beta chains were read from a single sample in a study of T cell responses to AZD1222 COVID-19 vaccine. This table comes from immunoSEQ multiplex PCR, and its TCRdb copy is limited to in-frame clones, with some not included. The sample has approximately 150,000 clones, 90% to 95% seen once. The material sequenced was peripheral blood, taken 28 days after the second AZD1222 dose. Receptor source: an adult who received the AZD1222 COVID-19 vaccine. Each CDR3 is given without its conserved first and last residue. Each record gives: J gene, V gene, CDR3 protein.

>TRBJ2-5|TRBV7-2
ASSLAGGRETQY
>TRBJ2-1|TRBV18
ASSSPGLAGGDEQF
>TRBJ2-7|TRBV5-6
ASSMGELRRGRDEQY
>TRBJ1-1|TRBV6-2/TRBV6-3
ASSYSWDRMNTEAF
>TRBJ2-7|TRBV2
ASSLTAGARVGEQY
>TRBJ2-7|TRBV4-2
ASSQALAGGTFYEQY
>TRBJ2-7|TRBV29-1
SVGPASYEQY
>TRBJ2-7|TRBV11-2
ASSTLKGKNEQY
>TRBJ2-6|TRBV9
ASSAHGQGTSGANVLT
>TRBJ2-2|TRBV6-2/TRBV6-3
ASSDSIANTGELF
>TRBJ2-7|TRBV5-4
ATRQGMTYEQY
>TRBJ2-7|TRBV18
ASSDEQY
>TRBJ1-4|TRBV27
ASSPNPKGTNEKLF
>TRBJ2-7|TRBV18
ASSPSVYEQY
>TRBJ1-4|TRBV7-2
ASSPQGFTNEKLF
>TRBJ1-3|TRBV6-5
ASSYGRTSGNTIY
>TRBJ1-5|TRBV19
ASNPSPGQGHNQPQH
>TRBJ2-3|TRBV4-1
ASARTASWDTQY
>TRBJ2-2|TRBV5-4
ASSLVGLAANTGELF
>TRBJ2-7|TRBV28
ASSPPRGLPYEQY
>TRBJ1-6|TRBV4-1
ASSQVAGLGSPLH
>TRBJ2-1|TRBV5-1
ASSSGLAGYNEQF
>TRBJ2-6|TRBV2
ASLGGHSGANVLT
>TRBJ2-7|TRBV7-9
ASSFNYEQY
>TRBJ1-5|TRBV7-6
ASSLGEGVRNQPQH
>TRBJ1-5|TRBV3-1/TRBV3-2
ASSQDRSGPQH
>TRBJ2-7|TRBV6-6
ASSYRGGTQTYEQY
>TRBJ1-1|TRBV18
ASQGGYSEAF
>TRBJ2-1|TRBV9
ASSVDVGTLPNEQF
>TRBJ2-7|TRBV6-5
ASRHGDRDSYEQY
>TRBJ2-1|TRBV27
ASSPGTTLSYNEQF
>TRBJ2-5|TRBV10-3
AISDQTSGGETQY
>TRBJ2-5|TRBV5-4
ASSLRTVQETQY
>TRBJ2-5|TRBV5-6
ASRPRRQGAETQY
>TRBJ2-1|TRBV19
ASSITSGRSSYNEQF
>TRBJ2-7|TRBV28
ASRRQIRHEQY
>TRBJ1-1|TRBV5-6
ASSLQRVEAF
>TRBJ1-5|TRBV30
AWSHRQISNQPQH
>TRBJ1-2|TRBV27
ASRSGTGGFGYT
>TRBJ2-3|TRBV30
AWSVVFDTQY
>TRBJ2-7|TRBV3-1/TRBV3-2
ASSPKGQPYEQY
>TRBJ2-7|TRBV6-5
ASSSLAGGPYEQY
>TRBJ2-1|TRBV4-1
ASSQGTGQF
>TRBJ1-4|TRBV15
ATSRDQTTNEKLF
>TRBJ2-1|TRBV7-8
ASSSTGRAVNEQF
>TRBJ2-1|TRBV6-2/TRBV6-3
ASSHPLAGGRNEQF
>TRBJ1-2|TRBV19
ASSITGQGGYGYT
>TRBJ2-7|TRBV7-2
ASSPRTPGHYEQY
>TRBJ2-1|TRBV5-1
ASSWSGEASYNEQF
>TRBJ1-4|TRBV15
ATSGKDNVREKLF